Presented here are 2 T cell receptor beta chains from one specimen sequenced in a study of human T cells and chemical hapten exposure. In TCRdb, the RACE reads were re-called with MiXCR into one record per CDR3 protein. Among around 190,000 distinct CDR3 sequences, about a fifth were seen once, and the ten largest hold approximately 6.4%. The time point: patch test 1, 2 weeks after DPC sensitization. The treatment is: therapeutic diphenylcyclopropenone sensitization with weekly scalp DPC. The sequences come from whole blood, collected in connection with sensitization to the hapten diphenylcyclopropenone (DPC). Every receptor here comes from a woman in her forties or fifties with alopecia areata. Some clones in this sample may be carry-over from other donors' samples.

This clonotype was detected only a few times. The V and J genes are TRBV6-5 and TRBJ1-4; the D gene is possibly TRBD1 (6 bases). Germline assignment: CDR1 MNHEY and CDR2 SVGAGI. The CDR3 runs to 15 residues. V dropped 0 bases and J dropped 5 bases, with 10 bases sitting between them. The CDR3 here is CASSYSGGGNEKLFF. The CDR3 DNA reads TGTGCCAGCAGTTACTCAGGGGGGGGGAATGAAAAACTGTTTTTT.

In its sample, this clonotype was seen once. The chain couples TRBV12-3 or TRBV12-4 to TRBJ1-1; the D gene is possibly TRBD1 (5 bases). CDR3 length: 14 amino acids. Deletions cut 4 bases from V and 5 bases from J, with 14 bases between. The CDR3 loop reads CASSWSGSMTEAFF. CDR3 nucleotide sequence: TGTGCCAGCAGTTGGTCAGGGTCCATGACTGAAGCTTTCTTT.